This T cell receptor beta chain originates from a study of blood T cells in healthy people across ages. Study background: About one barcoded TCR beta cDNA was captured per two T cells.

In germline, CDR1 is ENHRY, CDR2 SYGVKD. This CDR3 has 17 residues. V gave up 2 bases and J gave up 0 bases, with 14 bases separating them. The authors ran a second PCR of about 6 to 12 cycles using a sample-barcoded 5' primer and a J-beta primer mix. TCRdb itself ran the 5' RACE reads through MiXCR, one entry per CDR3 protein. The data contain 650,000 to 1,000,000 distinct CDR3 sequences, roughly 40% of them singletons. Whole-study results and caveats: No one knew whether donors had CMV, which possibly confounded expanded clonotype changes.

This clonotype was found a few times. Its antigen is undetermined. The rearrangement links TRBV10-3 to TRBJ1-5; D possibly corresponds to TRBD1 (5 bases). The receptor was derived from a man in his late teens or twenties in good health. Material: blood. CDR3 residues: CAISELGRDHSNQPQHF. CDR3 nucleotides: TGTGCCATCAGTGAGCTAGGCAGGGATCATAGCAATCAGCCCCAGCATTTT.